Described below is a single T cell receptor beta chain sequence and its context. With no exception, relapse followed autologous stem cell transplantation in all patients, and brentuximab vedotin exposure varied. The entry originates in a study of PD-1 blockade in classical Hodgkin lymphoma. TCRdb's copy holds only in-frame clones and misses some; the assay was immunoSEQ multiplex PCR. This table holds about 100,000 clones, around 88% found once. This sequence originates from a human donor with classical Hodgkin lymphoma. This sample comprised peripheral blood mononuclear cells (PBMCs), obtained before the second cycle of nivolumab.

CDR3 in DNA: TGTGCCAGCAGCCCGACGAGGGGTAACACTGAAGCTTTCTTT. It codes for CASSPTRGNTEAFF. The gene calls are TRBV7-9 and TRBJ1-1, with D maybe TRBD1 (5 bases). The CDR3 extends over 14 amino acids. Germline V gene sequence: CDR1 SEHNR, CDR2 FQNEAQ (reference sequence). V was clipped by 5 bases and J by 2 bases, with 12 bases between them.